The 28 T cell receptor beta chains below all came from one sample that was sequenced in a study of T-cell reconstitution after alpha-beta-depleted transplantation in children. TCRbeta library preparation incorporated unique molecular identifiers. TCRdb re-analysed the PCR reads in MiXCR, keeping a single row per CDR3 protein. Among more than 450,000 distinct CDR3 sequences listed, around 19% were seen once. This material consisted of PBMCs from the stem cell graft donor, taken from the stem cell graft. These receptors were taken from a human donor who donated a stem cell graft to a child with acute lymphoblastic leukemia.

A few counts support this clonotype. The chain combines TRBV29-1 with TRBJ2-5; D ambiguous. From germline, CDR1 is SQVTM and CDR2 ANQGSEA. With 2 bases removed from V and 5 bases from J, the gap between germline ends came to 18 bases. The CDR3 consists of 15 residues. The DNA for the CDR3 is TGCAGCGTTGAAACTCCGAATCCGGTCCGCGAGACCCAGTACTTC. Residues: CSVETPNPVRETQYF.

This clonotype appeared once. The genes are TRBV20-1 and TRBJ2-1; 8 bases line up with TRBD1. V trimming: 3 bases; J trimming: 3 bases; junction bases outside the gene matches: 7. The CDR3 is made up of 15 amino acids. Germline CDR1 and CDR2: DFQATT and SNEGSKA (reference sequence). The CDR3 is CSASGTGILYNEQFF. As DNA, the CDR3 is TGCAGTGCTAGCGGGACAGGTATCCTCTACAATGAGCAGTTCTTC.

The rearrangement joins TRBV7-8 to TRBJ2-5; 7 nucleotides align to TRBD2. The V and J ends lost 0 bases and 1 base, in that order; junction bases with no gene match: 11. CDR3 size: 18 residues. Germline-derived CDR1 and CDR2 are SGHVS and FQNEAQ. As DNA, the CDR3 is TGTGCCAGCAGCTTAGCGCTTCTGCGGGAGCTGCTCCAAGAGACCCAGTACTTC. Translation: CASSLALLRELLQETQYF. Full variable domain (rest looked up from reference TRBV7-8 and TRBJ2-5): GAGVSQSPRYKVAKRGQDVALRCDPISGHVSLFWYQQALGQGPEFLTYFQNEAQLDKSGLPSDRFFAERPEGSVSTLKIQRTQQEDSAVYLCASSLALLRELLQETQYFGPGTRLLVL.

This clonotype was seen at least ten times. The V gene is TRBV12-3 or TRBV12-4, the J gene TRBJ2-3, with TRBD2 identical over 13 bases. V was clipped by 2 bases and J by 6 bases; unmatched bases: 2. This CDR3 comprises 15 residues. Here the CDR3 DNA reads TGTGCCAGCAGTTTAACTAGCGGGAGGGAGGATACGCAGTATTTT. Its protein is CASSLTSGREDTQYF.

The chain recombines TRBV5-1 with TRBJ1-1; TRBD1 is a possible D gene (6 bases). CDR1 and CDR2 from the germline V gene are SGHRS and YFSETQ. CDR3 length: 19 residues. V was pared by 3 bases and J by 1 base, with 25 bases between. CDR3 DNA: TGCGCCAGCAGCTCCCCCCGGCACAGGGAACCAAGTTCGAACACTGAAGCTTTCTTT. Translating gives CASSSPRHREPSSNTEAFF.

The rearrangement links TRBV7-9 to TRBJ1-5; no definite D call. This CDR3 region has 12 residues. The V end was cut by 3 bases, the J end by 6 bases, with 6 bases between. Germline assignment: CDR1 SEHNR and CDR2 FQNEAQ (reference sequence). This chain's CDR3 is CASSFISQPQHF. The CDR3 nucleotides read TGTGCCAGCAGCTTTATATCTCAGCCCCAGCATTTT.

This clonotype appeared a single time. The J gene is TRBJ2-1, the V gene TRBV5-4; possibly TRBD2 for D (6 bases). The CDR3 loop spans 12 amino acids. Germline values: CDR1 SGHNT, CDR2 YYREEE (reference sequence). The V end was cut by 9 bases, the J end by 6 bases, with 13 bases between. The CDR3 nucleotides are TGTGCCACCATGGGTAGCGGCAATGAGCAGTTCTTC. Translation: CATMGSGNEQFF.

The chain recombines TRBV7-6 with TRBJ1-4, with D unresolved. V lost 5 bases, J lost 2 bases, and 15 bases lay in between. Per germline, CDR1 SGHVS and CDR2 FNYEAQ. The CDR3 covers 16 residues. The CDR3 protein is CASSRYSIQTNEKLFF. The CDR3 region has the DNA TGTGCCAGCAGCCGATATTCGATCCAGACTAATGAAAAACTGTTTTTT. Using reference TRBV7-6 and TRBJ1-4 for the parts outside the CDR3, the full variable domain is GAGVSQSPRYKVTKRGQDVALRCDPISGHVSLYWYRQALGQGPEFLTYFNYEAQQDKSGLPNDRFSAERPEGSISTLTIQRTEQRDSAMYRCASSRYSIQTNEKLFFGSGTQLSVL.

This clonotype was seen repeatedly, ten times or more. The chain employs TRBV29-1 and TRBJ2-7; 7 bases are a match to TRBD1. The V and J ends lost 1 base and 1 base, in that order; junction bases with no gene match: 10. In germline, CDR1 is SQVTM, CDR2 ANQGSEA. The CDR3 runs to 16 residues. The CDR3 reads CSVEGGRQGNSYEQYF. The CDR3 DNA reads TGCAGCGTTGAAGGGGGGCGACAGGGTAATTCCTACGAGCAGTACTTC.

The gene calls are TRBV20-1 and TRBJ1-3; D is unclear. V was trimmed by 0 bases and J by 0 bases, leaving 9 bases between them. The CDR3 runs 15 residues. Germline V lookup: CDR1 DFQATT, CDR2 SNEGSKA (reference sequence). The CDR3 DNA reads TGCAGTGCTAGAGATCGCAGAAGCTCTGGAAACACCATATATTTT. Protein product: CSARDRRSSGNTIYF.

The J gene is TRBJ1-2, the V gene TRBV29-1; 8 bases are a match to TRBD1. This CDR3 is built from 15 residues. Germline V gene data show CDR1 as SQVTM and CDR2 as ANQGSEA. J gave up 4 bases and V 5 bases, and 12 bases lay outside the gene matches. The CDR3, as DNA: TGCAGCGTTCTTCGGCAGGGGGCTTTGAGCTATGGCTACACCTTC. Its translation: CSVLRQGALSYGYTF.

In its sample, this clonotype was seen a few times. The chain couples TRBV27 to TRBJ2-3, with 10 bases matching TRBD1. The CDR3 contains 19 residues. The V and J ends lost 2 bases and 3 bases, in that order; junction bases with no gene match: 14. Germline CDR1 reads MNHEY; CDR2 reads SMNVEV (reference sequence). For the CDR3, the DNA is TGTGCCAGCAGTTTAACCCGCCTTGGACAGGGGGGTAGGACAGATACGCAGTATTTT. Translating gives CASSLTRLGQGGRTDTQYF.

This chain connects TRBV5-1 to TRBJ2-3; D is perhaps TRBD1 (6 bases). The CDR3 consists of 13 residues. Trimming shortened V by 3 bases and J by 6 bases, and 11 bases separated the two germline ends. Looked up from germline, CDR1 is SGHRS and CDR2 is YFSETQ. The CDR3 spells CASSYFTGDTQYF. CDR3 nucleotides: TGCGCCAGCAGCTATTTCACAGGGGATACGCAGTATTTT. Together with reference TRBV5-1 and TRBJ2-3, the CDR3 gives the full variable domain: KAGVTQTPRYLIKTRGQQVTLSCSPISGHRSVSWYQQTPGQGLQFLFEYFSETQRNKGNFPGRFSGRQFSNSRSEMNVSTLELGDSALYLCASSYFTGDTQYFGPGTRLTVL.

The V and J genes are TRBV7-9 and TRBJ2-2; D remains unclear. This CDR3 has 13 amino acids. CDR1 is SEHNR, CDR2 FQNEAQ, per germline (reference sequence). V was cut by 5 bases and J by 3 bases, with 7 bases left in between. CDR3 protein: CASSPPYTGELFF. The CDR3 bases are TGTGCCAGCAGCCCCCCGTACACCGGGGAGCTGTTTTTT.

The chain joins TRBV5-1 to TRBJ2-1, with 9 bases matching TRBD2. J lost 7 bases, V lost 3 bases, and 17 bases had no gene match. The CDR3 covers 18 residues. Germline CDR1 reads SGHRS; CDR2 reads YFSETQ. The CDR3 protein is CASSSPRGREGSNNEQFF. The CDR3 DNA follows: TGCGCCAGCAGCTCTCCCCGGGGGCGGGAGGGTTCGAATAATGAGCAGTTCTTC.

CDR3 nucleotides: TGTGCCTGGAGTCTCACGGGGTTGGTTCCCTATGGCTACACCTTC. This codes for CAWSLTGLVPYGYTF. This sequence joins TRBV30 and TRBJ1-2; D not resolved. Germline V CDR1 and CDR2: GTSNPN, SVGIG (reference sequence). Trimming shortened V by 2 bases and J by 4 bases, and 17 bases separated the two germline ends. CDR3 length: 15 amino acids. The variable domain in full, completed from reference TRBV30 and TRBJ1-2, reads SQTIHQWPATLVQPVGSPLSLECTVEGTSNPNLYWYRQAAGRGLQLLFYSVGIGQISSEVPQNLSASRPQDRQFILSSKKLLLSDSGFYLCAWSLTGLVPYGYTFGSGTRLTVV.

V gene TRBV7-9 combines with J gene TRBJ2-1, with 8 nucleotides matching TRBD1. V trimming: 4 bases; J trimming: 7 bases; junction bases outside the gene matches: 9. Looked up from germline, CDR1 is SEHNR and CDR2 is FQNEAQ (reference sequence). The CDR3 runs to 15 residues. The CDR3 here is CASSSDRAELNEQFF. DNA for the CDR3: TGTGCCAGCAGCTCGGACAGGGCGGAGCTGAATGAGCAGTTCTTC.

This clonotype was seen only a few times. The rearrangement joins TRBV9 to TRBJ2-1, with 9 bases identical to TRBD1. In germline, CDR1 is SGDLS, CDR2 YYNGEE. Trimming took 3 bases from V and 0 from J; bases not matched to a gene: 4. The CDR3 totals 16 residues. The CDR3 nucleotides read TGTGCCAGCAGCGCCGGACAGGGGAGCTCCTACAATGAGCAGTTCTTC. This gives the protein CASSAGQGSSYNEQFF.

The rearrangement joins TRBV19 to TRBJ2-1, with 7 bases that match TRBD1. The CDR3 loop spans 14 amino acids. The germline V gene has CDR1 LNHDA and CDR2 SQIVND (reference sequence). Trimming cost V 8 bases and J 6 bases; bases outside gene matches: 10. CDR3 DNA: TGTGCCAGTGGACCCCGGGACAGCTTCAATGAGCAGTTCTTC. Translating it yields CASGPRDSFNEQFF.

This clonotype was seen repeatedly, ten times or more. The V call is TRBV12-3 or TRBV12-4, the J call TRBJ2-3, with D hard to call. The CDR3 is 13 residues long. Trimming took 0 bases from V and 4 from J, leaving 5 bases between them. CDR3 coding DNA: TGTGCCAGCAGTTTAGCGGGCTCAGATACGCAGTATTTT. Translation gives CASSLAGSDTQYF.

This chain links TRBV7-8 with TRBJ2-1, with 12 bases fitting TRBD2. The V gene end was trimmed by 0 bases and the J gene end by 14 bases; junction bases not matched to a gene: 2. The CDR3 totals 13 residues. The germline V gene encodes CDR1 SGHVS and CDR2 FQNEAQ. In DNA, the CDR3 is TGTGCCAGCAGCTTAGCCCGACTAGCGGGAGAGTTCTTC. Residues: CASSLARLAGEFF.

This chain uses TRBV18 with TRBJ1-4; D is undetermined. The germline V and J ends were trimmed by 3 bases and 4 bases, with 3 bases remaining between them. The CDR3 contains 12 residues. Germline CDR1 reads KGHSH; CDR2 reads LQKENI. As DNA, the CDR3 is TGTGCCAGCTCACCCATTAATGAAAAACTGTTTTTT. It yields the protein CASSPINEKLFF.

The chain has TRBV20-1 and TRBJ2-7; TRBD2 is a possible D gene (7 bases). Germline loops: CDR1 DFQATT, CDR2 SNEGSKA (reference sequence). The CDR3 is made up of 13 amino acids. V was trimmed by 4 bases and J by 4 bases, leaving 14 bases between them. DNA of the CDR3: TGCAGTGCTAACGCGGGGGCATCGTACGAGCAGTACTTC. Translation: CSANAGASYEQYF.

Only a few counts were recorded for this clonotype. This rearrangement joins TRBV5-1 to TRBJ2-3, with D possibly being TRBD2 (5 bases). There are 16 residues in the CDR3. V shed 5 bases and J shed 1 base, with 17 bases lying between them. CDR1 and CDR2 from the germline V gene are SGHRS and YFSETQ. CDR3 DNA: TGCGCCAGCAGACTCAAGAGCGACGGGGGCACAGATACGCAGTATTTT. Translated: CASRLKSDGGTDTQYF.

The chain combines TRBV12-3 or TRBV12-4 with TRBJ1-2, with 7 bases identical to TRBD1. Losses at the gene ends were 3 bases for V and 5 bases for J; bases not matched to a gene: 9. CDR3 length: 15 residues. The CDR3 bases are TGTGCCAGCAGTTTGTCCGGGACAGACACATATGGCTACACCTTC. Amino acid sequence: CASSLSGTDTYGYTF.

This chain uses TRBV29-1 with TRBJ1-1; no firm D call. Trimming removed 6 bases from V and 6 bases from J, with 17 bases in between. Germline V lookup: CDR1 SQVTM, CDR2 ANQGSEA. This CDR3 has 13 amino acids. CDR3 nucleotides: TGCAGCGTAACAAGGCCAAATAACCCTGAAGCTTTCTTT. As protein: CSVTRPNNPEAFF.

A few counts support this clonotype. The rearrangement links TRBV12-3 or TRBV12-4 to TRBJ1-2; unclear D gene. The CDR3 sequence is 12 residues long. The V and J ends lost 5 bases and 6 bases respectively, with 10 bases between them. The CDR3 protein is CASSPGRNGYTF. As DNA, the CDR3 is TGTGCCAGCAGTCCCGGGAGAAATGGCTACACCTTC.

This clonotype was found a few times. This chain connects TRBV12-3 or TRBV12-4 to TRBJ1-5; D perhaps matches TRBD1 (5 bases). The V and J ends lost 8 bases and 4 bases respectively, with 9 bases between them. The CDR3 covers 12 residues. CDR3 coding DNA: TGTGCCAGCCGGGACCAAAATCAGCCCCAGCATTTT. Its protein product is CASRDQNQPQHF.